Shown below are 15 T cell receptor beta chains from a single sample sequenced in a study of CD8+ T cells in alopecia areata. Sample treatment: oral pan-JAK inhibitor, 5-10 mg twice daily. Isolated RNA was reverse transcribed into cDNA used as the sequencing template. The table came from immunoSEQ multiplex PCR; TCRdb's copy has only in-frame clones and leaves some out. The data contain over 150,000 clones, roughly 50% of them singletons. The sequencing used CD8+ T cells sorted from blood, collected at week 24, from a patient treated with tofacitinib. Receptors originate from a human donor with alopecia areata.

The chain recombines TRBV29-1 with TRBJ2-7; D is unresolved. The CDR3 sequence is 13 residues long. CDR1 is SQVTM, CDR2 ANQGSEA, per germline. With 3 bases removed from V and 2 bases from J, the gap between germline ends came to 11 bases. CDR3 protein: CSVERQNPYEQYF. In nucleotides, the CDR3 is TGCAGCGTTGAGAGGCAGAACCCCTACGAGCAGTACTTC.

The V gene is TRBV7-6, the J gene TRBJ2-7; TRBD1 might be the D (5 bases). CDR1 is SGHVS and CDR2 is FNYEAQ in the germline V gene. The CDR3 spans 14 residues. The germline V and J ends were trimmed by 5 bases and 6 bases, with 17 bases remaining between them. The CDR3 nucleotides read TGTGCCAGCAGCCCACGGACCGACAGTGCCGAGCAGTACTTC. Translating gives CASSPRTDSAEQYF.

This clone occurred a few times. This rearrangement joins TRBV7-9 to TRBJ2-3; D gene ambiguous. Trimming took off 4 bases at V and 5 bases at J, with 10 bases between the two ends. Germline V CDR1 and CDR2: SEHNR, FQNEAQ (reference sequence). This CDR3 is built from 13 residues. The CDR3 DNA is TGTGCCAGCAGCTCCTCTAGTCTAGATACGCAGTATTTT. Protein product: CASSSSSLDTQYF.

The rearrangement joins TRBV6-5 to TRBJ1-1; no clear D. This CDR3 has 14 residues. Germline V CDR1 and CDR2: MNHEY, SVGAGI. V lost 4 bases and J lost 7, with 16 bases in between. This chain's CDR3 is CASSLRGQSLEAFF. The CDR3 region has the DNA TGTGCCAGCAGTTTAAGAGGGCAGTCCCTTGAAGCTTTCTTT.

This chain joins TRBV13 and TRBJ2-7, with D perhaps matching TRBD1 or TRBD2 (5 bases each). The germline V gene has CDR1 PRHDT and CDR2 FYEKMQ (reference sequence). V was clipped by 3 bases and J by 2 bases, with 11 bases between them. This CDR3 contains 14 residues. The CDR3 sequence is CASSLGPTPYEQYF. For the CDR3, the DNA is TGTGCCAGCAGCTTGGGACCAACTCCCTACGAGCAGTACTTC.

V usage is TRBV11-3 and J usage is TRBJ2-2; no clear D gene. V lost 0 bases to trimming and J lost 4 bases, with 6 bases between them. In germline, CDR1 is SGHNT, CDR2 YENEEA. This CDR3 is built from 14 residues. As DNA, the CDR3 is TGTGCCAGCAGCTTAGATCGAGGCACCGGGGAGCTGTTTTTT. Protein product: CASSLDRGTGELFF.

This clone was counted a single time. The chain's CDR3 is CATSRDRGSNQPQHF. DNA of the CDR3: TGTGCCACCAGCAGAGACAGGGGTAGCAATCAGCCCCAGCATTTT. V gene TRBV15 combines with J gene TRBJ1-5, with D possibly matching TRBD1 (6 bases). Trimming took off 0 bases at V and 0 bases at J, with 6 bases between the two ends. Germline V gene data show CDR1 as LNHNV and CDR2 as YYDKDF (reference sequence). The CDR3 extends over 15 amino acids.

This clone was counted only a few times. In nucleotides, the CDR3 is TGTGCCAGCAGTCATGGACCGACTCGGGGCTACACCTTC. Amino acids: CASSHGPTRGYTF. This rearrangement joins TRBV27 to TRBJ1-2; D gene unclear. Germline V lookup: CDR1 MNHEY, CDR2 SMNVEV (reference sequence). The V end lost 5 bases, the J end lost 8 bases, and 15 bases lay between the germline ends. This CDR3 is 13 amino acids long.

The V gene is TRBV25-1, the J gene TRBJ1-6; D is unclear. This CDR3 has 13 residues. The V end lost 3 bases, the J end lost 10 bases, and 10 bases lay between the germline ends. Germline V gives CDR1 MGHDK, CDR2 SYGVNS. In DNA form, the CDR3 reads TGTGCCAGCAGTGAGGCCTCGGGGTCACCCCTCCACTTT. Its translation is CASSEASGSPLHF.

V usage is TRBV2 and J usage is TRBJ2-7; D gene ambiguous. Looked up from germline, CDR1 is SNHLY and CDR2 is FYNNEI. The V and J ends lost 6 bases and 1 base respectively, with 7 bases between them. The CDR3 is 12 amino acids. CDR3 bases: TGTGCCAGCAGAGCCAGATCCTACGAGCAGTACTTC. Translation gives CASRARSYEQYF. Drawing the rest from reference TRBV2 and TRBJ2-7, the complete variable domain is EPEVTQTPSHQVTQMGQEVILRCVPISNHLYFYWYRQILGQKVEFLVSFYNNEISEKSEIFDDQFSVERPDGSNFTLKIRSTKLEDSAMYFCASRARSYEQYFGPGTRLTVT.

The chain uses TRBV10-3 and TRBJ2-7, with D possibly being TRBD1 (7 bases). This CDR3 comprises 12 residues. Germline V CDR1 and CDR2: ENHRY, SYGVKD. The V end lost 10 bases, the J end lost 2 bases, and 12 bases lay between the germline ends. The CDR3 reads CASGDRAYEQYF. In DNA form, the CDR3 reads TGTGCCAGCGGGGACAGAGCCTACGAGCAGTACTTC.

The rearrangement links TRBV7-9 to TRBJ2-3; 12 nucleotides agree with TRBD2. CDR1 is SEHNR and CDR2 is FQNEAQ in the germline V gene (reference sequence). The CDR3 covers 17 residues. The V gene end was trimmed by 0 bases and the J gene end by 2 bases; junction bases not matched to a gene: 3. The CDR3, as DNA: TGTGCCAGCAGCTTAGCGGCTAGCGGGGGGGCCACAGATACGCAGTATTTT. Translation: CASSLAASGGATDTQYF. Full variable domain (remainder filled in from reference TRBV7-9 and TRBJ2-3): DTGVSQNPRHKITKRGQNVTFRCDPISEHNRLYWYRQTLGQGPEFLTYFQNEAQLEKSRLLSDRFSAERPKGSFSTLEIQRTEQGDSAMYLCASSLAASGGATDTQYFGPGTRLTVL.

The chain combines TRBV30 with TRBJ1-4; TRBD1 might be the D (6 bases). V was shortened by 2 bases and J by 4 bases, with 14 bases between the two germline ends. The CDR3 runs to 15 residues. Germline V gene sequence: CDR1 GTSNPN, CDR2 SVGIG (reference sequence). The CDR3 here is CAWSISDRRNEKLFF. The CDR3 DNA is TGTGCCTGGAGTATCTCCGACAGGCGTAATGAAAAACTGTTTTTT.

This rearrangement joins TRBV2 to TRBJ2-7; the D gene is possibly TRBD1 (6 bases). Germline CDR1 SNHLY, CDR2 FYNNEI. The CDR3 covers 11 residues. The V and J ends lost 6 bases and 6 bases respectively, with 9 bases between them. CDR3 residues: CASSQGLEQYF. The CDR3 region has the DNA TGTGCCAGCAGCCAGGGGCTCGAGCAGTACTTC. The entire variable domain, with the rest obtained from reference TRBV2 and TRBJ2-7, is as follows: EPEVTQTPSHQVTQMGQEVILRCVPISNHLYFYWYRQILGQKVEFLVSFYNNEISEKSEIFDDQFSVERPDGSNFTLKIRSTKLEDSAMYFCASSQGLEQYFGPGTRLTVT.

This clone was counted between two and nine times. This sequence joins TRBV29-1 and TRBJ2-1; TRBD2 might be the D (5 bases). The CDR3 covers 11 residues. Germline V gives CDR1 SQVTM, CDR2 ANQGSEA. Trimming removed 8 bases at V and 12 bases at J, with 17 bases between. The CDR3 loop is CSSPTELGQFF. CDR3 bases: TGCAGCTCCCCGACGGAACTAGGGCAGTTCTTC.